These 24 T cell receptor beta chains came from one sample sequenced in a study of CD8+CD57+ T cells in acquired aplastic anemia. Researchers used genomic DNA as the template to profile TCR beta VDJ and CDR3. Each CDR3 protein gets one entry after TCRdb re-called the reads with MiXCR. The sample has about 180,000 distinct CDR3 sequences; approximately 48% are singletons. Those patients picked for sequencing had displayed CD8+CD57+ cell expansion on flow cytometry. Specimen: sorted CD4+, CD8+, or CD8+CD57+ T cells (not recorded which) from PBMCs. These receptors were taken from a human donor with aplastic anemia.

This clonotype was counted only a few times. The CDR3 DNA follows: TGTGCCACCAGTGCTGGGGGCTATGGCTACACCTTC. Translating it yields CATSAGGYGYTF. V usage is TRBV24-1 and J usage is TRBJ1-2; TRBD1 might be the D (5 bases). The length of the CDR3 is 12 residues. The V end lost 5 bases, the J end lost 4 bases, and 7 bases lay between the germline ends. The germline V gene encodes CDR1 KGHDR and CDR2 SFDVKD.

Details on this clonotype: A junction boundary mismatches the germline segment, possibly from a read error. V is TRBV10-3 and J is TRBJ1-3; D unresolved. This CDR3 is built from 14 residues. Germline V gene sequence: CDR1 ENHRY, CDR2 SYGVKD. DNA of the CDR3: TGTGCCATCACAATGGGAATATCTGGAGACACCATATATTTT. Residues: CAITMGISGDTIYF.

Concerning this clonotype: Its ends do not fully match the called genes, so a read error is possible. The chain employs TRBV5-6 and TRBJ2-7; 10 bases match TRBD2. In germline, CDR1 is SGHDT, CDR2 YYEEEE. The CDR3 covers 19 residues. CDR3 region: CASSPTKSPLAGLPYDQYF. CDR3 DNA: TGTGCCAGCAGCCCCACAAAATCTCCACTAGCGGGGCTGCCCTACGACCAGTACTTC.

This clonotype was observed a handful of times. This chain connects TRBV2 to TRBJ2-2, with D possibly being TRBD2 (6 bases). Trimming removed 6 bases from V and 5 bases from J, with 16 bases in between. CDR1 and CDR2 (germline): SNHLY, FYNNEI. CDR3 size: 15 residues. In nucleotides, the CDR3 is TGTGCCAGCAGGGGGTGGGGGGAGCGTACCGGGGAGCTGTTTTTT. Its translation: CASRGWGERTGELFF.

Note on this clonotype: Given a much more abundant clone one base away, this may be a read error. No conserved phenylalanine or tryptophan ends this CDR3, so it is likely a read error. The chain links TRBV6-2 or TRBV6-3 to TRBJ1-6; D is unresolved. With 0 bases removed from V and 7 bases from J, the gap between germline ends came to 13 bases. Germline CDR1 reads MNHEY; CDR2 reads SVGEGT. The CDR3 is 16 residues long. In nucleotides, the CDR3 is TGTGCCAGCAGTTACTCGAATCGGGGTCCCAATTCACCCCTCCACCTT. It specifies CASSYSNRGPNSPLHL.

In DNA, the CDR3 is TGTGCCAGCAGTGATAGCGGGAGGGCCAATGAGCAGTTCTTC. It codes for CASSDSGRANEQFF. V usage is TRBV2 and J usage is TRBJ2-1; TRBD2 matches 11 bases. Germline V CDR1 and CDR2: SNHLY, FYNNEI. V dropped 3 bases and J dropped 6; count of bases not matched to a gene: 1. This CDR3 region has 14 residues.

In this sample, this clonotype turned up many times. This chain uses TRBV5-1 with TRBJ2-3, with 8 bases that match TRBD1. After removal of 1 base from V and 6 bases from J, the junction contained 7 bases not matched to a gene. Germline V gene data show CDR1 as SGHRS and CDR2 as YFSETQ. This CDR3 spans 15 amino acids. The DNA for the CDR3 is TGCGCCAGCAGCTTGACAGGGGGTAGGACCGATACGCAGTATTTT. Its protein is CASSLTGGRTDTQYF.

Remarks on this clonotype: This may arise from a read error, as a much more abundant clone is one base away. CDR3 DNA sequence: TGCAGTGCCTACGACCGGGACAGGGTGGGAGAGGCCCAGTACTTC. It translates to CSAYDRDRVGEAQYF. The chain joins TRBV20-1 to TRBJ2-5; 9 bases are a match to TRBD1. The CDR3 has 15 amino acids. The V gene's germline CDR1 is DFQATT and CDR2 SNEGSKA (reference sequence).

J is TRBJ1-5 and V is TRBV6-1; the D is unclear. Trimming cost V 4 bases and J 2 bases, with 12 bases left between them. The CDR3 runs 15 residues. Germline loops: CDR1 MNHNS, CDR2 SASEGT. CDR3 sequence reads: CASSVTPGGNQPQHF. The CDR3, as DNA: TGTGCCAGCAGTGTAACGCCCGGGGGCAATCAGCCCCAGCATTTT.

The rearrangement links TRBV20-1 to TRBJ1-1; 7 bases agree with TRBD1. Germline V gene data show CDR1 as DFQATT and CDR2 as SNEGSKA (reference sequence). CDR3 length: 11 residues. V gave up 5 bases and J gave up 8 bases; unmatched junction bases: 5. The CDR3 DNA is TGCAGTGCTGACCACAGGGGAGAAGCTTTCTTT. Encoded protein: CSADHRGEAFF.

The rearrangement uses TRBV15 and TRBJ2-7, with D maybe TRBD1 (5 bases). Between the trimmed V and J ends, which lost 1 base and 3 bases, there was a span of 7 bases. Germline V gives CDR1 LNHNV, CDR2 YYDKDF (reference sequence). The CDR3 sequence is 13 residues long. The CDR3: CATSRGQIYEQYF. The CDR3 nucleotides read TGTGCCACCAGCAGAGGACAGATCTACGAGCAGTACTTC.

This chain links TRBV29-1 with TRBJ1-1; 11 bases are a match to TRBD1. This CDR3 is 13 amino acids long. The trim removed 5 bases at V and 7 bases at J, leaving 6 bases unmatched. The germline V gene has CDR1 SQVTM and CDR2 ANQGSEA. The DNA for the CDR3 is TGCAGCGTTAGGGACAGGGGGGCGAGTGAAGCTTTCTTT. This encodes CSVRDRGASEAFF.

This clonotype came up many times. The chain carries TRBV20-1 and TRBJ2-3, with 8 bases fitting TRBD2. The trim removed 6 bases at V and 3 bases at J, leaving 11 bases unmatched. Germline V lookup: CDR1 DFQATT, CDR2 SNEGSKA (reference sequence). The CDR3 contains 15 residues. In nucleotides, the CDR3 is TGCAGTGCCCTCGCGGGGGGAGTAAGGACAGATACGCAGTATTTT. It is translated as CSALAGGVRTDTQYF.

The J gene is TRBJ2-7, the V gene TRBV15, with TRBD2 matching over 11 bases. The CDR3 runs 16 residues. With V trimmed by 3 bases and J by 5 bases, 9 bases remained unmatched. CDR1 LNHNV and CDR2 YYDKDF come from the germline V gene (reference sequence). The DNA for the CDR3 is TGTGCCACCAGCAGGCCTCGACTAGCGGGATCTCACGAGCAGTACTTC. This sequence encodes CATSRPRLAGSHEQYF.

The chain recombines TRBV2 with TRBJ2-7, with 12 bases aligning to TRBD2. The CDR3 spans 13 residues. Germline trimming cut 7 bases from V and 5 bases from J; bases unmatched to any gene: 3. Germline lookup yields CDR1 SNHLY and CDR2 FYNNEI. Here the CDR3 DNA reads TGTGCCAGCATCCGGACTAGCGGGGACGAGCAGTACTTC. Translation: CASIRTSGDEQYF.

The chain recombines TRBV24-1 with TRBJ1-2; D is ambiguous. Germline V gives CDR1 KGHDR, CDR2 SFDVKD. The V and J ends lost 1 base and 8 bases respectively, with 4 bases between them. CDR3 length equals 11 residues. This CDR3 reads CATSDFSGYTF. CDR3 nucleotides: TGTGCCACCAGTGATTTCAGCGGCTACACCTTC.

This clonotype was counted between two and nine times. A read error may explain this, as a much larger clone is one base away. The genes are TRBV7-2 and TRBJ2-1; D remains unclear. The CDR3 consists of 13 residues. Germline CDR1 is SGHTA and CDR2 is FQGNSA. V lost 1 base and J 5 bases, leaving 6 bases between the germline ends. CDR3 residues: CASSLGADNEQFF. The CDR3 region has the DNA TGTGCCAGCAGCTTAGGGGCAGACAATGAGCAGTTCTTC. The entire variable domain, with the rest obtained from reference TRBV7-2 and TRBJ2-1, is as follows: GAGVSQSPSNKVTEKGKDVELRCDPISGHTALYWYRQSLGQGLEFLIYFQGNSAPDKSGLPSDRFSAERTGGSVSTLTIQRTQQEDSAVYLCASSLGADNEQFFGPGTRLTVL.

Written as DNA, the CDR3 is TGCAGCGTGGTTTTGGAGGTGTCCTACGAGCAGTACTTC. Protein: CSVVLEVSYEQYF. The chain couples TRBV29-1 to TRBJ2-7, with D tentatively TRBD2 (5 bases). V lost 6 bases, J lost 1 base, and 13 bases lay in between. The CDR3 is made up of 13 amino acids. Germline values: CDR1 SQVTM, CDR2 ANQGSEA.

J is TRBJ2-3 and V is TRBV6-4; possibly TRBD1 for D (5 bases). There are 14 residues in the CDR3. Trimming left V 3 bases short and J 2 bases short, with 9 bases between. Germline CDR1 is MRHNA and CDR2 is SNTAGT. The CDR3 spells CASSDGQTTDTQYF. CDR3 coding DNA: TGTGCCAGCAGTGATGGACAAACCACAGATACGCAGTATTTT.

This clonotype came up a few times. J is TRBJ1-1 and V is TRBV29-1, with D uncertain. The V and J ends lost 0 bases and 3 bases respectively, with 8 bases between them. The CDR3 has 13 amino acids. CDR1 is SQVTM and CDR2 is ANQGSEA in the germline V gene. The CDR3 protein is CSVEEGIDTEAFF. The CDR3 bases are TGCAGCGTTGAAGAAGGAATTGACACTGAAGCTTTCTTT.

The genes are TRBV7-9 and TRBJ2-5; 10 bases match TRBD2. The CDR3 covers 16 residues. CDR1 is SEHNR and CDR2 is FQNEAQ in the germline V gene (reference sequence). The V gene end was trimmed by 1 base and the J gene end by 4 bases; junction bases not matched to a gene: 6. The chain's CDR3 is CASSLGAAGGTETQYF. The CDR3, as DNA: TGTGCCAGCAGCTTAGGAGCAGCGGGGGGGACAGAGACCCAGTACTTC.

This CDR3 is CASSDGVAGGIDEQFF. The CDR3 nucleotides read TGTGCCAGCAGTGACGGTGTAGCGGGAGGTATCGATGAGCAGTTCTTC. The rearrangement uses TRBV6-4 and TRBJ2-1; 10 positions match TRBD2. Germline trimming cut 2 bases from V and 8 bases from J; bases unmatched to any gene: 9. CDR3 length: 16 amino acids. Germline CDR1 reads MRHNA; CDR2 reads SNTAGT.

The genes are TRBV2 and TRBJ2-7, with TRBD2 as a possible D gene (6 bases). CDR3 length equals 14 residues. Germline CDR1 and CDR2: SNHLY and FYNNEI. CDR3 DNA sequence: TGTACACAACAGAGGGGAGGTCCCTCCTACGAGCAGTACTTC. This sequence encodes CTQQRGGPSYEQYF.

The rearrangement uses TRBV25-1 and TRBJ2-2, with 9 bases aligning to TRBD1. TRBJ1-4 matches the DNA end more closely, so the J call is doubtful. Germline CDR1 and CDR2: MGHDK and SYGVNS. The CDR3 consists of 15 residues. The CDR3 bases are TGTGCCAGCAGCTTAGGGGGGACAGGGCGAGAAAAACTGTTTTTT. Translation: CASSLGGTGREKLFF.